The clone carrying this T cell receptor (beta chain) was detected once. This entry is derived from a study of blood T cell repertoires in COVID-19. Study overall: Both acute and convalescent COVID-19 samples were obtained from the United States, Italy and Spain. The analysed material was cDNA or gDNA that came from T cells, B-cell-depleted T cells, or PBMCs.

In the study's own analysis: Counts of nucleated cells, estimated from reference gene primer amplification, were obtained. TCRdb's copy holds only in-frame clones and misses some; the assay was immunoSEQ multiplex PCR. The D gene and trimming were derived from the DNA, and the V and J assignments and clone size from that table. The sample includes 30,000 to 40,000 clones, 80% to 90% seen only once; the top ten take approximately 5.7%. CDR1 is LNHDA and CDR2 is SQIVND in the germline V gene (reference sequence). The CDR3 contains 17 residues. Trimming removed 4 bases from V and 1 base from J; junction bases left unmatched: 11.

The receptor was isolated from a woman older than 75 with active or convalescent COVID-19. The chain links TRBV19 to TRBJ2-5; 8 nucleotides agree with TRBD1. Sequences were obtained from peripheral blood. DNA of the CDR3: TGTGCCAGTAGTACTCTACAGGGGGGTAAGGTCCAAGAGACCCAGTACTTC. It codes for CASSTLQGGKVQETQYF.